The rows below give T cell receptor beta chains drawn from one sample of a study of T cell changes during pregnancy in multiple sclerosis. Assay: immunoSEQ multiplex PCR; the TCRdb copy retains only in-frame clones and omits some. The repertoire has around 28,000 clones, 89% of them found once; the top ten carry around 0.6%. The sequences come from CD4+ T cells from peripheral blood mononuclear cells, collected in the first trimester of pregnancy. The source is a female donor in good health, enrolled as a control in a pregnancy study. Both conserved end residues are part of each CDR3. D genes are given only for firm matches. Clone size is stated in some rows and not others, as once, few, many or a class when expanded.

DNA | CDR3 | length | V | D | J | size
TGTGCCAGCACCCGGACAGGGGGCACCGGGGAGCTGTTTTTT | CASTRTGGTGELFF | 14 | TRBV27 | TRBD1 | TRBJ2-2 | NA
TGTGCCAGCAGTCCATCTGGGGCCAACGTCCTGACTTTC | CASSPSGANVLTF | 13 | TRBV28 | NA | TRBJ2-6 | few
TGTGCCAGCAGTGAAACCGGGATGACTTACAATGAGCAGTTCTTC | CASSETGMTYNEQFF | 15 | TRBV25-1 | NA | TRBJ2-1 | NA
TGTGCCAGTAGGCCGGGACTAGCGGGTACTTCGGCGGGGGCCAACGTCCTGACTTTC | CASRPGLAGTSAGANVLTF | 19 | TRBV19 | TRBD2 | TRBJ2-6 | NA
TGTGCCAGCAGCTTAGCCCTAAATCAGCCCCAGCATTTT | CASSLALNQPQHF | 13 | TRBV7-2 | NA | TRBJ1-5 | NA
TGTGCCAGCAGCTTAGTGGTAACAGGGACGGACTTGGGCTACACCTTC | CASSLVVTGTDLGYTF | 16 | TRBV7-2 | NA | TRBJ1-2 | once
TGTGCCAGCAGTGCGGACAGGGTTAACTATGGCTACACCTTC | CASSADRVNYGYTF | 14 | TRBV27 | TRBD1 | TRBJ1-2 | NA
TGTGCCAGTACGGCAGGGTGGGGGCCCCAGCATTTT | CASTAGWGPQHF | 12 | TRBV19 | NA | TRBJ1-5 | NA
TGTGCCAGCACCTGGGACAGGGCCCAGCCCCAGCATTTT | CASTWDRAQPQHF | 13 | TRBV28 | TRBD1 | TRBJ1-5 | NA
TGTGCCAGCAAGACAGGGAACTATGGCTACACCTTC | CASKTGNYGYTF | 12 | TRBV6-5 | TRBD1 | TRBJ1-2 | NA
TGTGCCAGCAGCCTATGGACTAGCGGGAATCATAATGAGCAGTTCTTC | CASSLWTSGNHNEQFF | 16 | TRBV28 | TRBD2 | TRBJ2-1 | NA
TGCGCCAGCAGTGAGGGGGAGGGCTTCTACGAGCAGTACTTC | CASSEGEGFYEQYF | 14 | TRBV10-1 | TRBD2 | TRBJ2-7 | NA
TGTGCCAGCTCACTACAGACAGGGACAGATACGCAGTATTTT | CASSLQTGTDTQYF | 14 | TRBV18 | TRBD1 | TRBJ2-3 | NA
TGTGCCAGCAGCGAAACGGGACAGTATGGCTACACCTTC | CASSETGQYGYTF | 13 | TRBV9 | TRBD1 | TRBJ1-2 | few
TGTGCCAGCAGCGGAGCGACTAGCGGGAGGGCCGGGGAGCTGTTTTTT | CASSGATSGRAGELFF | 16 | TRBV4-2 | TRBD2 | TRBJ2-2 | NA
TGCGCCAGCAGCCAGGTAGGACAGTACTACGAGCAGTACTTC | CASSQVGQYYEQYF | 14 | TRBV4-1 | NA | TRBJ2-7 | NA
TGCGCCAGCAGCTTGGGAGGTAACAATCAGCCCCAGCATTTT | CASSLGGNNQPQHF | 14 | TRBV5-1 | NA | TRBJ1-5 | NA
TGCAGTACAGAACCTGGCTACACCTTC | CSTEPGYTF | 9 | TRBV29-1 | NA | TRBJ1-2 | NA
TGTGCCAGCAGCTTAGGTACAGGGCCCAATGAGCAGTTCTTC | CASSLGTGPNEQFF | 14 | TRBV11-3 | NA | TRBJ2-1 | few
TGTGCCAGCAGCTTAGGGCTAGCGGGGGGCCCTCACTTC | CASSLGLAGGPHF | 13 | TRBV11-2 | TRBD2 | TRBJ2-5 | NA
TGTGCCAGCGGCCAGAGTGGGGGGATGGGGGGAGAGACCCAGTACTTC | CASGQSGGMGGETQYF | 16 | TRBV6-6 | NA | TRBJ2-5 | NA
TGTGCCAGCAGTGAGACTAGCGGGGACTACGAGCAGTACTTC | CASSETSGDYEQYF | 14 | TRBV6-1 | TRBD2 | TRBJ2-7 | few
TGTGCCAGCAATGATAGCGGGGGCCCTAGCACAGATACGCAGTATTTT | CASNDSGGPSTDTQYF | 16 | TRBV6-6 | TRBD2 | TRBJ2-3 | NA
TGTGCCAGCAGTTCCTCCACGGGAGCCGATGAGCAGTTCTTC | CASSSSTGADEQFF | 14 | TRBV6-5 | NA | TRBJ2-1 | NA
TGTGCCAGCAGCCCCACCTGGCTAGCGGGAGAGACCCAGTACTTC | CASSPTWLAGETQYF | 15 | TRBV7-2 | TRBD2 | TRBJ2-5 | NA
TGCGCCAGCAGCTTTACAAGGACTAGGCAAGAGACCCAGTACTTC | CASSFTRTRQETQYF | 15 | TRBV5-1 | TRBD2 | TRBJ2-5 | NA
TGTGCCAGCGCACGGGAGCGGAAGAGCTCCTACAATGAGCAGTTCTTC | CASARERKSSYNEQFF | 16 | TRBV21-1 | NA | TRBJ2-1 | NA
TGCGCCAGCAGCTTCAGGGGTAGCTCCTACAATGAGCAGTTCTTC | CASSFRGSSYNEQFF | 15 | TRBV5-1 | NA | TRBJ2-1 | NA
TGTGCCAGCAGTGAGCGGAGCCCACGTGGGAGTTATGGCTACACCTTC | CASSERSPRGSYGYTF | 16 | TRBV6-1 | NA | TRBJ1-2 | NA
TGTGCCAGCAGTGAAGGGAGGCGGGACAGGGCTCCAAACTATGGCTACACCTTC | CASSEGRRDRAPNYGYTF | 18 | TRBV6-1 | TRBD1 | TRBJ1-2 | NA
TGTGCCAGCAGCCGGACAGGGTATGAAAAACTGTTTTTT | CASSRTGYEKLFF | 13 | TRBV7-8 | TRBD1 | TRBJ1-4 | NA
TGTGCCATCAAAGGACAGGGGATTATCGATGAGCAGTTCTTC | CAIKGQGIIDEQFF | 14 | TRBV10-3 | TRBD1 | TRBJ2-1 | NA
TGTGCCAGCAGCGGTATAGCATACGCCGGGACAGAGAACTATGGCTACACCTTC | CASSGIAYAGTENYGYTF | 18 | TRBV2 | TRBD1 | TRBJ1-2 | once
TGTGCCAGCAGCTTGGGTAGAGAGGCGGCCACTGAGCAGTTCTTC | CASSLGREAATEQFF | 15 | TRBV7-9 | NA | TRBJ2-1 | NA
TGCAGCTATCGACTCACAGATACGCAGTATTTT | CSYRLTDTQYF | 11 | TRBV29-1 | NA | TRBJ2-3 | NA
TGTGCCAGCAGCGTAGGGACTAGCGGACGCACAGATACGCAGTATTTT | CASSVGTSGRTDTQYF | 16 | TRBV9 | TRBD2 | TRBJ2-3 | once
TGTGCCAGCAGTTTGGGGGGGCTCAGGGAGACCCAGTACTTC | CASSLGGLRETQYF | 14 | TRBV28 | NA | TRBJ2-5 | NA
TGTGCCAGCAGCCAAGATATACAGGGGACTGGTGCTTTCTTT | CASSQDIQGTGAFF | 14 | TRBV4-2 | TRBD1 | TRBJ1-1 | NA
TGTGCCAGCAGTCCAAGTGGGACAGGGGGCGGCTACACCTTC | CASSPSGTGGGYTF | 14 | TRBV6-5 | TRBD1 | TRBJ1-2 | NA
TGTGCCAGCAGTTTAAGGGCCCCCACAGGGGTTCAGTACTTC | CASSLRAPTGVQYF | 14 | TRBV28 | TRBD1 | TRBJ2-4 | NA
TGTGCCAGCAGCCAAGGGATGGACAGGATGAAAGGCTACACCTTC | CASSQGMDRMKGYTF | 15 | TRBV14 | TRBD1 | TRBJ1-2 | NA
TGTGCCATCAATTCGGGGGGCCTAAATGAGCAGTTCTTC | CAINSGGLNEQFF | 13 | TRBV10-3 | NA | TRBJ2-1 | NA